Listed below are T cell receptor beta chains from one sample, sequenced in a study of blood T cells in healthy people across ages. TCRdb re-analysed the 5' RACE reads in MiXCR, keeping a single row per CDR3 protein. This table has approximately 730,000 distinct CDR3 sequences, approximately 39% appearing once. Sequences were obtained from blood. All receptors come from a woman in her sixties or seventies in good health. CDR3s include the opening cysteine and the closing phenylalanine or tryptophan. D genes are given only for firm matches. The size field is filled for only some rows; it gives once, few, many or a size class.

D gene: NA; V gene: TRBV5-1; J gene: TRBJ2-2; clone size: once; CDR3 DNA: TGCGCCAGCAGCTTGGCCGCGCACACCGGGGAGCTGTTTTTT; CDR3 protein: CASSLAAHTGELFF
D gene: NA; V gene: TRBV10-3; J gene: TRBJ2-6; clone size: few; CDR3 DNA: TGTGCCACTAGCAACAGGGAAGGGGCCAACGTCCTGACTTTC; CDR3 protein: CATSNREGANVLTF
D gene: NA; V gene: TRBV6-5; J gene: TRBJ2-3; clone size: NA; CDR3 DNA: TGTGCCAGCAGTCCGATTGGGGTTAGCACAGATACGCAGTATTTT; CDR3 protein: CASSPIGVSTDTQYF
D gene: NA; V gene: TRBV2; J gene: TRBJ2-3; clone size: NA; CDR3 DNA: TGTGCCAGCAGTGAAGGGGGCAGGGATCCAGATACGCAGTATTTT; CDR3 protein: CASSEGGRDPDTQYF
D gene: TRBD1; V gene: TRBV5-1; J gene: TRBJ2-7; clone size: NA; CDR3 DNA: TGCGCCAGCAGCAAGGGACAGGGGGCAGGGAATGAGCAGTACTTC; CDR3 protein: CASSKGQGAGNEQYF
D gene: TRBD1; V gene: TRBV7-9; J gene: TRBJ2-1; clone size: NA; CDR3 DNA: TGTGCCAGCAGCTGGCCGGGACAGGGACTCAATGAGCAGTTCTTC; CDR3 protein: CASSWPGQGLNEQFF
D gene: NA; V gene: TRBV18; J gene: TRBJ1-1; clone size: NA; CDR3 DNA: TGTGCCAGCTCACCTCTAAGCTCGAAAACCGAAGCTTTCTTT; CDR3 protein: CASSPLSSKTEAFF
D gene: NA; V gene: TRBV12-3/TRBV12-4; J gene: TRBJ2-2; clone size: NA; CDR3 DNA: TGTGCCAGCAGTTTAAGAGGACTTAGCCCGGGACGCGGGAACACCGGGGAGCTGTTTTTT; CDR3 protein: CASSLRGLSPGRGNTGELFF
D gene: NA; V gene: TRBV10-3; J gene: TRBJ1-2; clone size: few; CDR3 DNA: TGTGCTAATGGAGACAGGACTTCGATCTACACCTTC; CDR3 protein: CANGDRTSIYTF
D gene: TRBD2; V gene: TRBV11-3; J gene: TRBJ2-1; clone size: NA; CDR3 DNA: TGTGCCAGCAGCTTAGGCATAGCGGGAGGGCCAGGGGGTGAGCAGTTCTTC; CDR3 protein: CASSLGIAGGPGGEQFF